This TCR beta chain was observed in a study of blood T cell repertoires in COVID-19. For the study at large: There were acute and convalescent COVID-19 samples, and they came from the United States, Italy and Spain. T cells, B-cell-depleted T cells, or PBMCs provided the cDNA or gDNA that served as material.

In the source study's methods: Amplification from reference gene primers served as the basis for estimated nucleated cell counts. Some clones are missing from TCRdb's copy, which holds only in-frame ones; the method was immunoSEQ multiplex PCR. V and J calls and clone size are those listed in that table; D and trimming were worked out from the DNA. This table holds 150,000 to 200,000 clones, 70% to 90% found once. Germline-derived CDR1 and CDR2 are SGHDT and YYEEEE. The length of the CDR3 is 15 residues. V shed 3 bases, J shed 5 bases, and the junction held 5 bases outside the gene matches. Sequenced: peripheral blood. The receptor was isolated from a man between 60 and 70 years old with active or convalescent COVID-19. The V call is TRBV5-6, the J call TRBJ2-5; 12 bases fit TRBD2. As DNA, the CDR3 is TGTGCCAGCAGCTCCCTAGCGGGGGGGCGGGAGACCCAGTACTTC. This encodes CASSSLAGGRETQYF.